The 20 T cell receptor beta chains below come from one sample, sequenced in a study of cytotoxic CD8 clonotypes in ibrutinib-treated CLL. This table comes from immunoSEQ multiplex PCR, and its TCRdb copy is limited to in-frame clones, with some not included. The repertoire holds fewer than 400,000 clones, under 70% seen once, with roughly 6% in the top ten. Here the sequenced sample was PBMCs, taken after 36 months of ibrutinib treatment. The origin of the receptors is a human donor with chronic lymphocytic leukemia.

The CDR3 spells CASSVDPKNLRGRRVNTEAFF. The CDR3 DNA follows: TGTGCCAGCAGCGTAGACCCCAAAAACCTAAGGGGGCGCCGGGTGAACACTGAAGCTTTCTTT. This chain links TRBV9 with TRBJ1-1; 7 bases fit TRBD1. The CDR3 sequence is 21 residues long. The germline V gene encodes CDR1 SGDLS and CDR2 YYNGEE. The J segment lost 0 bases and the V segment lost 0 bases, leaving 20 bases of the junction unmatched.

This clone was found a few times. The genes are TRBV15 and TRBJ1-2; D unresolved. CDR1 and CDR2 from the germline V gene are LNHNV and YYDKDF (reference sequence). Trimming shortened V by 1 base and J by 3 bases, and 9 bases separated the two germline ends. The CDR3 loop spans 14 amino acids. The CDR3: CATSRVLTHYGYTF. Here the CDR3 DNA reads TGTGCCACCAGCAGAGTACTGACCCACTATGGCTACACCTTC.

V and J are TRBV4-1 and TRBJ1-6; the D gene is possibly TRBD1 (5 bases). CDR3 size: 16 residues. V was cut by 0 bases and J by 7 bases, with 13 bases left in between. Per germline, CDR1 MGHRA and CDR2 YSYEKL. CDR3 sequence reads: CASSQDSGRVNSPLHF. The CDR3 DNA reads TGCGCCAGCAGCCAAGATTCGGGCAGGGTAAATTCACCCCTCCACTTT.

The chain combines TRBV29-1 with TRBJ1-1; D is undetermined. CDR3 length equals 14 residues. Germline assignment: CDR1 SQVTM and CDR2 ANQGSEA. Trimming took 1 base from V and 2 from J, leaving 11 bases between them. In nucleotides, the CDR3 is TGCAGCGTTGAAGTATTAGGTTTCAACACTGAAGCTTTCTTT. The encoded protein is CSVEVLGFNTEAFF.

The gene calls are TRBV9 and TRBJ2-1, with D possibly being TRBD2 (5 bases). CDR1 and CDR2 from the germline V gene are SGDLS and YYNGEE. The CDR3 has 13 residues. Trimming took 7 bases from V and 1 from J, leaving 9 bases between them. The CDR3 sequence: CASGTRSYNEQFF. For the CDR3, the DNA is TGTGCCAGCGGAACTAGATCCTACAATGAGCAGTTCTTC.

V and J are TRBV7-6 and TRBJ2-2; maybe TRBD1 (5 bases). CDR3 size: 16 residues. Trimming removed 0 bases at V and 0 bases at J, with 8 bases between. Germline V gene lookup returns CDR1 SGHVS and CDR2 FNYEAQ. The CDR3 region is CASSLAPGPNTGELFF. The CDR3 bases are TGTGCCAGCAGCTTAGCGCCAGGGCCGAACACCGGGGAGCTGTTTTTT.

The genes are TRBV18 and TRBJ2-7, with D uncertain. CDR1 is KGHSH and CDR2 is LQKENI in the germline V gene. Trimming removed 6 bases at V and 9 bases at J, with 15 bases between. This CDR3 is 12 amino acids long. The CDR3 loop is CASSQMGWGQYF. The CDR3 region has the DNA TGTGCCAGCTCCCAGATGGGTTGGGGGCAGTACTTC.

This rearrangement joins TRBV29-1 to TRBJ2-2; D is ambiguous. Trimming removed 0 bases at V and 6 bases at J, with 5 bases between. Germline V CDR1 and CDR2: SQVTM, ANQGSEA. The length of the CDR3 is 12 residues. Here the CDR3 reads CSVEDFSGELFF. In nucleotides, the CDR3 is TGCAGCGTTGAAGATTTTTCCGGGGAGCTGTTTTTT.

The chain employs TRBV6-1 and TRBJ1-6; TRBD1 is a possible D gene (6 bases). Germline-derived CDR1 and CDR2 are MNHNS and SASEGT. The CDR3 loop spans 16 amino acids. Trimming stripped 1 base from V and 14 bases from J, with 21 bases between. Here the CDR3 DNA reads TGTGCCAGCAGTGAAGTGGGTTTGTGGCAGGGGTTGTCCCTCCACTTT. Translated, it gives CASSEVGLWQGLSLHF.

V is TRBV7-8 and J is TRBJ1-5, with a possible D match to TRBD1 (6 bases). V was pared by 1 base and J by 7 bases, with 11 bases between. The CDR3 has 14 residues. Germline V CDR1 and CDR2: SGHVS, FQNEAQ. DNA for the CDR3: TGTGCCAGCAGCTTAGAAACAGGGTGGCAGCCCCAGCATTTT. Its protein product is CASSLETGWQPQHF.

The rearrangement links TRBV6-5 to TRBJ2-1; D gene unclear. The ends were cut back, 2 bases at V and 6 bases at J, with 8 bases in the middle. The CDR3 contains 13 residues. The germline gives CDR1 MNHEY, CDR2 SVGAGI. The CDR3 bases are TGTGCCAGCAGTTACGAGGTGCGCAATGAGCAGTTCTTC. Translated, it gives CASSYEVRNEQFF.

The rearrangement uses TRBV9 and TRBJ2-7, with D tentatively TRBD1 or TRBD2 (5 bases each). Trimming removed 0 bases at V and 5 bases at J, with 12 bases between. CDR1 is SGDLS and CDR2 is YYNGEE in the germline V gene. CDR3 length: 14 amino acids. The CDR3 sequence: CASSVDYPGHEQYF. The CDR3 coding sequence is TGTGCCAGCAGCGTAGATTACCCGGGGCACGAGCAGTACTTC.

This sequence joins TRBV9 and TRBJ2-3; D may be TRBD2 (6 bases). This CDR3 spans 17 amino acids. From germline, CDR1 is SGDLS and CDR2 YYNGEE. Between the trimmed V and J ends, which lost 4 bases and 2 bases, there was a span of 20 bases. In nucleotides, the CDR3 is TGTGCCAGCAGCCGACCCGACTGGGCGGGAATCACAGATACGCAGTATTTT. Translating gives CASSRPDWAGITDTQYF.

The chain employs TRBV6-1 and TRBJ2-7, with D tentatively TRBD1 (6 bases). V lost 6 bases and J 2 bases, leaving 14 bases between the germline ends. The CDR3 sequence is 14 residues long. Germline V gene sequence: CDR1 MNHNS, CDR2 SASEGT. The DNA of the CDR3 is TGTGCCAGCAGGGGGGCAGGGTGGGCCTACGAGCAGTACTTC. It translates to CASRGAGWAYEQYF.

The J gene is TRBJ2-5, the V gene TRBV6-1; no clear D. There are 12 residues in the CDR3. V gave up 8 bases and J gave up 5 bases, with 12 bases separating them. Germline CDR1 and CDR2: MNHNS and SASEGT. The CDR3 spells CASQFSVETQYF. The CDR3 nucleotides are TGTGCCAGCCAGTTTAGTGTGGAGACCCAGTACTTC.

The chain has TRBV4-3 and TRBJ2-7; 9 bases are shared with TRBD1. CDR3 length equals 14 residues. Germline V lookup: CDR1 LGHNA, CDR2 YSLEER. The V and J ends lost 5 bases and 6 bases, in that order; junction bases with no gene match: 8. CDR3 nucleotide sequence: TGCGCCAGCAGCAACGGACAGGGGTCGAGCGAGCAGTACTTC. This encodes CASSNGQGSSEQYF.

The CDR3 DNA reads TGCGCCAGCACGAAGGGGAGGAATGGCTACACCTTC. Residues: CASTKGRNGYTF. The genes are TRBV10-2 and TRBJ1-2; perhaps TRBD1 as D (5 bases). CDR1 WSHSY and CDR2 SAAADI come from the germline V gene. The ends were cut back, 7 bases at V and 6 bases at J, with 12 bases in the middle. CDR3 length: 12 residues.

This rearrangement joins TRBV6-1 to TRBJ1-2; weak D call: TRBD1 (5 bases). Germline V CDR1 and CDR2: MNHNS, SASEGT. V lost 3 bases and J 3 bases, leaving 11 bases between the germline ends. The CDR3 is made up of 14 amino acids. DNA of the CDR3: TGTGCCAGCAGTGAGGGGCAGGGCCACTATGGCTACACCTTC. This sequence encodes CASSEGQGHYGYTF.

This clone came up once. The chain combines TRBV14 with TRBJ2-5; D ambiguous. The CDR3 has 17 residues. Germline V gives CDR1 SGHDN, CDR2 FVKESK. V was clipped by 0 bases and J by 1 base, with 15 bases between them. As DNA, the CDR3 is TGTGCCAGCAGCCAAGATCGCCCCAGAAAAATCCAAGAGACCCAGTACTTC. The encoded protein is CASSQDRPRKIQETQYF. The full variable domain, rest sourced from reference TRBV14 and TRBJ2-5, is EAGVTQFPSHSVIEKGQTVTLRCDPISGHDNLYWYRRVMGKEIKFLLHFVKESKQDESGMPNNRFLAERTGGTYSTLKVQPAELEDSGVYFCASSQDRPRKIQETQYFGPGTRLLVL.

CDR3 residues: CSVERRGADTQYF. CDR3 DNA: TGCAGCGTTGAGAGAAGGGGGGCCGATACGCAGTATTTT. This chain joins TRBV29-1 and TRBJ2-3, with D possibly called TRBD1 or TRBD2 (6 bases each). Germline V gives CDR1 SQVTM, CDR2 ANQGSEA. V was pared by 3 bases and J by 6 bases, with 13 bases between. This CDR3 has 13 residues.